This is a list of T cell receptor beta chains from one sample in a study of lymphopenia after photon versus proton radiotherapy. Some clones are missing from TCRdb's copy, which holds only in-frame ones; the method was immunoSEQ multiplex PCR. The top ten hold 9.5% to 15% of the sample, which has 65,000 or so clones, about 85% seen once. The starting material was peripheral blood, obtained from a patient treated with proton-based radiotherapy. The source is a man at least 80 years old with esophageal cancer. Each CDR3 is given with its conserved first and last residue. A D gene is named only where the DNA matches it firmly. Some rows have no size entry. The others give once, few or many, or a class for an expanded clone.

v_gene,d_gene,j_gene,abundance,CDR3nt,CDR3aa
TRBV10-3,NA,TRBJ1-6,NA,TGTGCCACAGAAGCGGGGGGGGCATATAATTCACCCCTCCACTTT,CATEAGGAYNSPLHF
TRBV6-5,TRBD1,TRBJ2-7,NA,TGTGCCAGCAGACAGGGGGTTTTATCCTACGAGCAGTACTTC,CASRQGVLSYEQYF
TRBV7-3,NA,TRBJ2-2,NA,TGTGCCAGCAGTCGCCGGGACGGGGCCACCGGGGAGCTGTTTTTT,CASSRRDGATGELFF
TRBV11-2,TRBD2,TRBJ2-2,NA,TGTGCCAGCAGCTCGCCGGGTAGCGGGAGAATCACCGGGGAGCTGTTTTTT,CASSSPGSGRITGELFF
TRBV7-2,NA,TRBJ1-5,NA,TGTGCCAGCAGCCCGGAGGGTTTTGGGCCCCAGCATTTT,CASSPEGFGPQHF
TRBV7-8,TRBD2,TRBJ2-3,few,TGTGCCAGCAGCTTAGAAGTCGTAGCGGGAGTACCCCTTCCATACACAGATACGCAGTATTTT,CASSLEVVAGVPLPYTDTQYF
TRBV7-9,TRBD2,TRBJ2-3,NA,TGTGCCAGCAGCCATCCCAGACTAGCGGGAGGAGCAGGAGATACGCAGTATTTT,CASSHPRLAGGAGDTQYF
TRBV19,NA,TRBJ2-5,NA,TGTGCCAGTAGTATAACGCGGCGAGAGACCCAGTACTTC,CASSITRRETQYF
TRBV6-4,NA,TRBJ1-1,NA,TGTGCCAGCAGTGGTTCCGGTGAAGGTGAAGCTTTCTTT,CASSGSGEGEAFF
TRBV27,TRBD1,TRBJ2-6,NA,TGTGCCAGCAGTCCACAGGGGGCTGGGGCCAACGTCCTGACTTTC,CASSPQGAGANVLTF
TRBV7-2,NA,TRBJ1-2,once,TGTGCCAGCAGCGATCGGACAGACCGAGTCTATGGCTACACCTTC,CASSDRTDRVYGYTF
TRBV5-4,NA,TRBJ2-7,NA,TGTGCCAGCAGCTCAATGGGGGGACGGAAAGTCTACGAGCAGTACTTC,CASSSMGGRKVYEQYF
TRBV29-1,NA,TRBJ2-7,few,TGCAGCGTTATGAGGGGTCGCTACGAGCAGTACTTC,CSVMRGRYEQYF
TRBV18,NA,TRBJ2-3,NA,TGTGCCAGCTCACAATCCCAAGGAACAACAGATACGCAGTATTTT,CASSQSQGTTDTQYF
TRBV29-1,TRBD1,TRBJ2-7,NA,TGCAGCGCAATACAGGGGGTAGGGCAGTACTTC,CSAIQGVGQYF
TRBV11-3,NA,TRBJ2-7,NA,TGTGCCAGCAGCTTCGGGCAGGGGATAGGGGAGCAGTACTTC,CASSFGQGIGEQYF
TRBV7-6,NA,TRBJ2-1,once,TGTGCCAGCATCGGCAGGTCCGGTCGCTCTTACAATGAGCAGTTCTTC,CASIGRSGRSYNEQFF
TRBV30,NA,TRBJ1-5,NA,TGTGCCTGGAGTGTAATATTCGAACAGCCCCAGCATTTT,CAWSVIFEQPQHF
TRBV11-2,TRBD1,TRBJ1-2,NA,TGTGCCAGCAGCTTAGCTCAGGACAGGGGGCTTGGCTACACCTTC,CASSLAQDRGLGYTF
TRBV10-3,NA,TRBJ2-2,NA,TGTGCCTTCGGGACTTCCACCGGGGAGCTGTTTTTT,CAFGTSTGELFF
TRBV25-1,TRBD1,TRBJ2-5,NA,TGTGCCAGCAGTGAAGGGACAGGGGGGGTAAGAGAGACCCAGTACTTC,CASSEGTGGVRETQYF
TRBV29-1,NA,TRBJ1-2,NA,TGCAGCGTTGTAGGGGTCTATTACAGCCTCTACTTC,CSVVGVYYSLYF
TRBV9,NA,TRBJ1-3,once,TGTGCCAGCAGCGTAGAGGCCGGGAGCAGAAACACCATATATTTT,CASSVEAGSRNTIYF
TRBV9,TRBD1,TRBJ1-6,NA,TGTGCCAGCACCCGGACAGGGGCCAGCTCCTATAATTCACCCCTCCACTTT,CASTRTGASSYNSPLHF